This TCR beta chain was documented in a study of CD8 T cells in Susac syndrome. Study-level findings and limits: That the number of individuals in its TCR sequencing and HLA analysis was relatively small was acknowledged by the study.

With random hexamers, reverse transcription was performed on roughly 0.5 to 1 ug of RNA. Multiplex PCR with immunoSEQ amplified the TCR beta CDR3 across 54 Vbeta and 13 Jbeta. Each CDR3 protein gets one entry after TCRdb re-called the immunoSEQ multiplex PCR reads with MiXCR. Of 180,000 or so distinct CDR3 sequences listed, about 95% are singletons. Turning to this clonotype: Its antigen remains unknown.

CDR1 is SEHNR and CDR2 is FQNEAQ in the germline V gene (reference sequence). After removal of 0 bases from V and 8 bases from J, the junction contained 3 bases not matched to a gene. This CDR3 contains 14 residues. The T cells that were sequenced for TCR beta were CD8+ and CD4+ cells from blood. The CD8+ and CD4+ T cells were isolated magnetically using a negative isolation approach, whereas the TEMRA cells were enriched by FACS. This clonotype was sampled from a human donor in good health. The sequenced sample was CD4+ T cells from PBMCs. V and J are TRBV7-9 and TRBJ1-4, with 7 bases matching TRBD1. The CDR3 DNA is TGTGCCAGCAGCTTAGCGCAGGGGGACGAAAAACTGTTTTTT. Protein sequence: CASSLAQGDEKLFF.